Presented here are 5 T cell receptor beta chains from one specimen sequenced in a study of T cell repertoires in cytomegalovirus infection. TCRdb analysed the reads with MiXCR anew, one entry per CDR3 protein. The sample has 200,000 to 300,000 distinct CDR3 sequences; 9% to 15% are singletons. Input material: PBMCs. Receptors originate from a human donor in good health (CMV status not recorded). Some clones in this sample may be carry-over from other donors' samples.

This clonotype was detected many times. This chain uses TRBV3-1 with TRBJ2-1; 9 positions agree with TRBD2. This CDR3 is 14 amino acids long. The V and J ends lost 4 bases and 7 bases, in that order; junction bases with no gene match: 5. Germline loops: CDR1 LGHDT, CDR2 YNNKEL (reference sequence). CDR3 amino acids: CASSLSGRINEQFF. The CDR3 coding sequence is TGTGCCAGCAGCCTCAGCGGGAGGATTAATGAGCAGTTCTTC.

This clonotype was seen repeatedly, ten times or more. This chain joins TRBV5-6 and TRBJ2-3; weak D call: TRBD2 (5 bases). Germline-derived CDR1 and CDR2 are SGHDT and YYEEEE. V was clipped by 0 bases and J by 4 bases, with 12 bases between them. The CDR3 is 15 amino acids. CDR3 sequence reads: CASSLGTSGADTQYF. DNA for the CDR3: TGTGCCAGCAGCTTGGGGACCAGCGGAGCAGATACGCAGTATTTT.

This clonotype has ten or more counts. This sequence joins TRBV7-2 and TRBJ2-1; 8 nucleotides agree with TRBD2. The V gene end was trimmed by 3 bases and the J gene end by 0 bases; junction bases not matched to a gene: 10. The germline gives CDR1 SGHTA, CDR2 FQGNSA. The CDR3 spans 18 residues. CDR3 amino acids: CASSFARGALSSYNEQFF. The CDR3 coding sequence is TGTGCCAGCAGCTTCGCGCGGGGGGCCCTAAGCTCCTACAATGAGCAGTTCTTC.

There are a few counts of this clonotype. This sequence joins TRBV6-6 and TRBJ2-7; 9 positions match TRBD1. The germline gives CDR1 MNHNY, CDR2 SVGAGI (reference sequence). Trimming at V came to 0 bases and at J to 3 bases, leaving 0 bases not matched to a gene. The CDR3 sequence is 14 residues long. The CDR3 nucleotides read TGTGCCAGCAGTTACTCGGGACAGGGCTACGAGCAGTACTTC. This translates into CASSYSGQGYEQYF.

This clonotype was seen repeatedly, ten times or more. One end of the junction is discordant with germline, which a read error may explain. This chain links TRBV6-1 with TRBJ1-1; D call uncertain. The CDR3 length is 14 residues. Germline V lookup: CDR1 MNHNS, CDR2 SASEGT. The CDR3, as DNA: TGTGCCAGCGGTGAGGGTCCCGGCAACACTGAAGCTTTCTTT. Protein sequence: CASGEGPGNTEAFF.